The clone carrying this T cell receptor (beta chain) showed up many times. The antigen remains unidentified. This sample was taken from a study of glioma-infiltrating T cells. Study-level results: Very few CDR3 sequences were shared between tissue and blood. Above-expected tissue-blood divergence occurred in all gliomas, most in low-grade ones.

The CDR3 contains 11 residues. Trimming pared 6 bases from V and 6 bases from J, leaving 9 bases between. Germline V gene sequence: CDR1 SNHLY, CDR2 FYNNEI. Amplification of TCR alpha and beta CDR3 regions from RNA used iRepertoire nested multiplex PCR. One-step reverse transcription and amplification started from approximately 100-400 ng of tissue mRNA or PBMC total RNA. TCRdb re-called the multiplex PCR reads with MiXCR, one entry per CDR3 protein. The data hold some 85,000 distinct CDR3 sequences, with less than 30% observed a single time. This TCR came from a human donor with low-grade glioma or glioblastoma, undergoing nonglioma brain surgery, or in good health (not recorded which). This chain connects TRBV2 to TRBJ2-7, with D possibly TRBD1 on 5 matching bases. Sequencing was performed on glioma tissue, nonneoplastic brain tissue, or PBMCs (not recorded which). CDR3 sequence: CASRQGPEQYF. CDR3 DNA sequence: TGTGCCAGCAGGCAGGGCCCCGAGCAGTACTTC.